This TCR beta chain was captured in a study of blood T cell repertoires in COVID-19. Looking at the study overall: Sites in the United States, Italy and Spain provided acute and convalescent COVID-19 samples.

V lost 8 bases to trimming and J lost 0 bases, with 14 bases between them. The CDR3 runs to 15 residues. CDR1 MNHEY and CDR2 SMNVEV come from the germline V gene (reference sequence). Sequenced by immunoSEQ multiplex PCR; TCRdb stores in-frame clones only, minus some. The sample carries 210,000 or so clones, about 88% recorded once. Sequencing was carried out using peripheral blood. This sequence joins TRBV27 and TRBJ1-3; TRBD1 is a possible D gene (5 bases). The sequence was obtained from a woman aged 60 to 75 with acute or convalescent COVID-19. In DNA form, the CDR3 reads TGTGCCAGCGGAACAGGCGACAACTCTGGAAACACCATATATTTT. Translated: CASGTGDNSGNTIYF.